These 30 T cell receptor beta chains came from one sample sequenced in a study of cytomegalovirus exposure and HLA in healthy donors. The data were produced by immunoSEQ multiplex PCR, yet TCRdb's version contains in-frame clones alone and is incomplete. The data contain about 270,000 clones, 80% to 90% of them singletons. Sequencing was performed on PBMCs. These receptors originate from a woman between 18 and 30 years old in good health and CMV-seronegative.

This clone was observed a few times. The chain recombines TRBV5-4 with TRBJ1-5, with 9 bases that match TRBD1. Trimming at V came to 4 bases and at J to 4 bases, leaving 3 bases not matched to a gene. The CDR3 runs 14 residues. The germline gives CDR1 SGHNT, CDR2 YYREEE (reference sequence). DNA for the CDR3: TGTGCCAGCAGCACCGGGACAGGGAATCAGCCCCAGCATTTT. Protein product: CASSTGTGNQPQHF.

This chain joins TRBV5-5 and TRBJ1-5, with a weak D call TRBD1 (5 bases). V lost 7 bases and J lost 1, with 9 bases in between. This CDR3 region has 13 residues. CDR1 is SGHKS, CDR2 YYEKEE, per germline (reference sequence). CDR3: CASGGASNQPQHF. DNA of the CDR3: TGTGCCAGCGGCGGGGCGAGCAATCAGCCCCAGCATTTT. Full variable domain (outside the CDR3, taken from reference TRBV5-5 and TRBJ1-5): DAGVTQSPTHLIKTRGQQVTLRCSPISGHKSVSWYQQVLGQGPQFIFQYYEKEERGRGNFPDRFSARQFPNYSSELNVNALLLGDSALYLCASGGASNQPQHFGDGTRLSIL.

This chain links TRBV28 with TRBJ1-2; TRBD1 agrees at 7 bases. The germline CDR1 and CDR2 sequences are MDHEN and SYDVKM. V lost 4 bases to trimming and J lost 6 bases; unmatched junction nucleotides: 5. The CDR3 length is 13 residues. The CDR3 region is CASSYRGVDGYTF. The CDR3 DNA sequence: TGTGCCAGCAGTTACAGGGGTGTAGATGGCTACACCTTC.

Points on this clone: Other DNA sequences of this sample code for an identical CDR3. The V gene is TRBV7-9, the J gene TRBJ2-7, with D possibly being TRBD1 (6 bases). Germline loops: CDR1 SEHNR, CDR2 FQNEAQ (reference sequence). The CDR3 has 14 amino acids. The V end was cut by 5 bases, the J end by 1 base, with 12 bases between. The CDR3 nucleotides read TGTGCCAGCAGCAGAGAAGGGGGATCCTACGAGCAGTACTTC. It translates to CASSREGGSYEQYF.

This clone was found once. The CDR3 region has the DNA TGTGCCAGCAGTTTAACGAGGAGCTCCTATAATTCACCCCTCCACTTT. Amino acids: CASSLTRSSYNSPLHF. The J gene is TRBJ1-6, the V gene TRBV27; D is uncertain. The CDR3 extends over 16 amino acids. The V end lost 2 bases, the J end lost 0 bases, and 8 bases lay between the germline ends. Looked up from germline, CDR1 is MNHEY and CDR2 is SMNVEV (reference sequence).

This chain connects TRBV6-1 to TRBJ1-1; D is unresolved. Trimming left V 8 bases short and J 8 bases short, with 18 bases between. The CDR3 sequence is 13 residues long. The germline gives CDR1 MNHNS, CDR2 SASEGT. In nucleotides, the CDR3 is TGTGCCAGCGGCGAGGGCTACGGGCTGGAAGCTTTCTTT. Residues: CASGEGYGLEAFF.

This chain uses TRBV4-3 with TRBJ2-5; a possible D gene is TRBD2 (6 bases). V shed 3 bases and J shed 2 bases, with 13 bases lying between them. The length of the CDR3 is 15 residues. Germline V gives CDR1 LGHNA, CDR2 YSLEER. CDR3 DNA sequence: TGCGCCAGCAGCCAGCGGGACGGCCTGCAAGAGACCCAGTACTTC. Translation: CASSQRDGLQETQYF.

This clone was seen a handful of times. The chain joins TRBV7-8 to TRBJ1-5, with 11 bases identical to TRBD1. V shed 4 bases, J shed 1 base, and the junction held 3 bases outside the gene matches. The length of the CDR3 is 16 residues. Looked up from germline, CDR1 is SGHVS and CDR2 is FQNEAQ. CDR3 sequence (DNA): TGTGCCAGCAGCTGGACAGGGGGCAGGAGCAATCAGCCCCAGCATTTT. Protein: CASSWTGGRSNQPQHF.

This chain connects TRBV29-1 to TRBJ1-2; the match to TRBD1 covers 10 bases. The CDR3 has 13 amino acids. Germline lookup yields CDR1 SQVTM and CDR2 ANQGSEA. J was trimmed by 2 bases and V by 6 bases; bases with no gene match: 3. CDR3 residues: CSVSDRGNYGYTF. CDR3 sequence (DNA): TGCAGCGTGTCGGACAGGGGGAACTATGGCTACACCTTC.

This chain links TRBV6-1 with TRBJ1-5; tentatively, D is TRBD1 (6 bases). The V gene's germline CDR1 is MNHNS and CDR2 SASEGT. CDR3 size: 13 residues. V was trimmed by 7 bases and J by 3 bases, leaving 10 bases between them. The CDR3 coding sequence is TGTGCCAGCATGAACAGGGTCAATCAGCCCCAGCATTTT. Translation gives CASMNRVNQPQHF.

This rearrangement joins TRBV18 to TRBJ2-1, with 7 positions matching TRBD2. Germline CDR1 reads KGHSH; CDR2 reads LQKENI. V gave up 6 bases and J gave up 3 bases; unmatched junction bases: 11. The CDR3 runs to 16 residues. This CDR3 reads CASSPVGTILYNEQFF. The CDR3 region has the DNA TGTGCCAGCTCGCCTGTTGGGACTATACTCTACAATGAGCAGTTCTTC.

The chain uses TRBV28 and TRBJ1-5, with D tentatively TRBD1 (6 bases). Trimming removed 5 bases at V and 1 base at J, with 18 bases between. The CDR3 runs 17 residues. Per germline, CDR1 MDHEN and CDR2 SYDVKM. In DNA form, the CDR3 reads TGTGCCAGCAGTAACCCATGGGGGGGCCGGAGCAATCAGCCCCAGCATTTT. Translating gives CASSNPWGGRSNQPQHF.

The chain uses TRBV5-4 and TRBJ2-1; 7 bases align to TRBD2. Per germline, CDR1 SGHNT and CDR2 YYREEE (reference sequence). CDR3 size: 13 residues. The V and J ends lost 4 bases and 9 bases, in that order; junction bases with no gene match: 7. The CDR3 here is CASSLEREGEQFF. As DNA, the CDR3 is TGTGCCAGCAGCCTGGAAAGGGAGGGTGAGCAGTTCTTC.

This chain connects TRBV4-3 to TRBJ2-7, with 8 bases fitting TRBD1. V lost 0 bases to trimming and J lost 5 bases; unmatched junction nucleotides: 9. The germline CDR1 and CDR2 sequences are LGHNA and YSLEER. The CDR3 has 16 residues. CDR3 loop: CASSQDVRGLGDEQYF. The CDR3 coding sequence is TGCGCCAGCAGCCAAGATGTCAGGGGGCTAGGGGACGAGCAGTACTTC.

The CDR3 reads CASSQERNYGYTF. In DNA form, the CDR3 reads TGTGCCAGCAGCCAAGAACGGAACTATGGCTACACCTTC. The chain joins TRBV4-2 to TRBJ1-2; D uncertain. The germline V and J ends were trimmed by 0 bases and 2 bases, with 4 bases remaining between them. Germline V lookup: CDR1 LGHNA, CDR2 YNFKEQ. The CDR3 totals 13 residues.

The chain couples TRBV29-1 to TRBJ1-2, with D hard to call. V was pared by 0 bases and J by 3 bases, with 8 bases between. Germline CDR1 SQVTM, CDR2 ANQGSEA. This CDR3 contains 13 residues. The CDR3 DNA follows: TGCAGCGTTGAAGATAGCGGGTACTATGGCTACACCTTC. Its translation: CSVEDSGYYGYTF.

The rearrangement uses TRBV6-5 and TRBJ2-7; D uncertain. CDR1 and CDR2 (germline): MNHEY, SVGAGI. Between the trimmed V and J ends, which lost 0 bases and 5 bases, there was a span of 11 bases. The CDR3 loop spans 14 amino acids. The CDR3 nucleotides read TGTGCCAGCAGTTACTCGGTCCCGGTCCACGAGCAGTACTTC. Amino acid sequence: CASSYSVPVHEQYF.

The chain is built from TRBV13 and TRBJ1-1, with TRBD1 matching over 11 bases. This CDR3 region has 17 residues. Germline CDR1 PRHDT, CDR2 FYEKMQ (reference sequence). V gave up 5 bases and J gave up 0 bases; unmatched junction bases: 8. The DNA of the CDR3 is TGTGCCAGCAGCCGAGATGGGACAGGGGGTCTGAACACTGAAGCTTTCTTT. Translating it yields CASSRDGTGGLNTEAFF.

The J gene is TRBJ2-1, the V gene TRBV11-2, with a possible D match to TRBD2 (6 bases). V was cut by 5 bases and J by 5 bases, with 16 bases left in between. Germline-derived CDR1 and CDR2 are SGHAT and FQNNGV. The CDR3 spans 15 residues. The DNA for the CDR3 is TGTGCCAGCAGCCCGGCAGGGAGGCCCCACAATGAGCAGTTCTTC. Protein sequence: CASSPAGRPHNEQFF.

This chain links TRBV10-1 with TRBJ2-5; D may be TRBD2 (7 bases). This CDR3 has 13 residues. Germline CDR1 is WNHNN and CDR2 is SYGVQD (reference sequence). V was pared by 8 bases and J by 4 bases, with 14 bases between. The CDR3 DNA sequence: TGCGCCAGCGCTGACGGGGGGCGAGAGACCCAGTACTTC. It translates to CASADGGRETQYF.

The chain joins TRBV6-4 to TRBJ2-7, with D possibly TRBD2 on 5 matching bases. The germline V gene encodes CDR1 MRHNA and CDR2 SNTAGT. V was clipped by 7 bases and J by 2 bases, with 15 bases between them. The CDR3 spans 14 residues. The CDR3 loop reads CASIDPLGAYEQYF. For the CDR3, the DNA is TGTGCCAGCATCGACCCGTTGGGAGCCTACGAGCAGTACTTC.

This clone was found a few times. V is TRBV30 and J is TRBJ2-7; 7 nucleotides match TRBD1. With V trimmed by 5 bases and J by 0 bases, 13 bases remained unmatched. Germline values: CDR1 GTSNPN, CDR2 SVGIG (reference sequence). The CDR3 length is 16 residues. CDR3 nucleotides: TGTGCCTGGTTCCCAATGGGGACAGCCAGCTCCTACGAGCAGTACTTC. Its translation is CAWFPMGTASSYEQYF.

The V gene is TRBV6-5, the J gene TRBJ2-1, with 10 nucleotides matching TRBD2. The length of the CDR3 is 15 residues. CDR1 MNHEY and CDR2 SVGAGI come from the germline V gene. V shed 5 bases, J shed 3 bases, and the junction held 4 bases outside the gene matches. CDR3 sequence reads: CASSTSSGGYNEQFF. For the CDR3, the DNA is TGTGCCAGCAGTACTTCTAGCGGGGGCTACAATGAGCAGTTCTTC.

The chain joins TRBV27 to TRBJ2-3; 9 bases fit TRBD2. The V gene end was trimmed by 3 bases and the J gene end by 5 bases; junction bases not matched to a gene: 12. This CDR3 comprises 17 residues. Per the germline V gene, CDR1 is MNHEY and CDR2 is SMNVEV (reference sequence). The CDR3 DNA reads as TGTGCCAGCAGTTTGGGGCCGGGACTAGCAAGGGAAGATACGCAGTATTTT. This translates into CASSLGPGLAREDTQYF.

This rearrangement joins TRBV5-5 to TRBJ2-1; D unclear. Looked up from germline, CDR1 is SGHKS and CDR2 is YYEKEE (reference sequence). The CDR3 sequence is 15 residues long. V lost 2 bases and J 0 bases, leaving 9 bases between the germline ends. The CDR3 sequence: CASSLDSPSYNEQFF. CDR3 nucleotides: TGTGCCAGCAGCTTAGATAGCCCCTCCTACAATGAGCAGTTCTTC.

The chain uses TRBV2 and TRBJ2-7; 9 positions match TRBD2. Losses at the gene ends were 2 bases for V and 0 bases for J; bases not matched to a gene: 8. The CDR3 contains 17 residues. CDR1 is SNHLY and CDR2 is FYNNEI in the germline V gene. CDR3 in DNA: TGTGCCAGCAGTGAAAGGGCACTAGCGGGCTTCTCCTACGAGCAGTACTTC. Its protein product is CASSERALAGFSYEQYF.

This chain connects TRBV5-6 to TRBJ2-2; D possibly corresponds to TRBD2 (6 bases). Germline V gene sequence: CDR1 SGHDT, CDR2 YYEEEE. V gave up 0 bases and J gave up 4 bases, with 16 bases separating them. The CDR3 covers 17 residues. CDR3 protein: CASSLAGGEVGTGELFF. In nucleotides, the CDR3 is TGTGCCAGCAGCTTGGCAGGCGGGGAGGTCGGCACCGGGGAGCTGTTTTTT.

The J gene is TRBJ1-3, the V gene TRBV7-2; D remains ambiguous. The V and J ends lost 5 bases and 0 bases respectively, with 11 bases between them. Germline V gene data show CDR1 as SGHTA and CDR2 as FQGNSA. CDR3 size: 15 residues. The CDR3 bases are TGTGCCAGCAGCCCCGGAGCAAGCTCTGGAAACACCATATATTTT. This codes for CASSPGASSGNTIYF.

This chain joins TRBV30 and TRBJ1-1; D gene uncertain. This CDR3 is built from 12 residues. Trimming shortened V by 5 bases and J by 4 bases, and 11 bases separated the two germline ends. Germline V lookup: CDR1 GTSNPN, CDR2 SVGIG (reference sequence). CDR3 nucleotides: TGTGCCTGGGCTTCGGTCGGCACTGAAGCTTTCTTT. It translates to CAWASVGTEAFF.

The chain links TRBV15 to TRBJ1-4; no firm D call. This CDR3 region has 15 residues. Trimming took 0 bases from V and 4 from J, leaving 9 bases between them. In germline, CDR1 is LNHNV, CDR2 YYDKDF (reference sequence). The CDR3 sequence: CATSRDLADNEKLFF. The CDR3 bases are TGTGCCACCAGCAGAGATTTGGCAGATAATGAAAAACTGTTTTTT.